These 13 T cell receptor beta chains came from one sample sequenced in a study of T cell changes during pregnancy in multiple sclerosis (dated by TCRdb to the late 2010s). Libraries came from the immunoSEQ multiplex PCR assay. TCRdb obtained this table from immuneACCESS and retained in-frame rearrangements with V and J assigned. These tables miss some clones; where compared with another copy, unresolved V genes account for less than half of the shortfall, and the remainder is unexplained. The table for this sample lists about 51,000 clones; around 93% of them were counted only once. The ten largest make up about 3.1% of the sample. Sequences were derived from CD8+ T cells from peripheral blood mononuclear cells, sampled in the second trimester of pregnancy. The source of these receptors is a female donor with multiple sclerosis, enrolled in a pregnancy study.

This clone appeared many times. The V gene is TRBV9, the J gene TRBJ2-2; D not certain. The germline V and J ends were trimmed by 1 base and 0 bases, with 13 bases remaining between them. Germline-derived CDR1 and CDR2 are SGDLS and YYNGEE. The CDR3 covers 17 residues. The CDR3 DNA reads TGTGCCAGCAGCGTAAATAGACAACTCGCGAACACCGGGGAGCTGTTTTTT. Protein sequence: CASSVNRQLANTGELFF.

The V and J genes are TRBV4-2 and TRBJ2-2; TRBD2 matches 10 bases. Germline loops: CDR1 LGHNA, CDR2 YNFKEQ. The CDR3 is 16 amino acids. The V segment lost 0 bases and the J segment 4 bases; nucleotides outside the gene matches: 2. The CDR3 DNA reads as TGTGCCAGCAGCCAAGAGCAGCGGGGGGGCACCGGGGAGCTGTTTTTT. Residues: CASSQEQRGGTGELFF.

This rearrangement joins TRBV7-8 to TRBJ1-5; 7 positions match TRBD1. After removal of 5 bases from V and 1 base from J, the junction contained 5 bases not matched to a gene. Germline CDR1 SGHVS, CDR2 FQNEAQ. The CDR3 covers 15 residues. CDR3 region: CASSPRDRSNQPQHF. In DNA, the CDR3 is TGTGCCAGCAGCCCCCGGGACAGAAGCAATCAGCCCCAGCATTTT. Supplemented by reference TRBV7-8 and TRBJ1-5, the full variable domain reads GAGVSQSPRYKVAKRGQDVALRCDPISGHVSLFWYQQALGQGPEFLTYFQNEAQLDKSGLPSDRFFAERPEGSVSTLKIQRTQQEDSAVYLCASSPRDRSNQPQHFGDGTRLSIL.

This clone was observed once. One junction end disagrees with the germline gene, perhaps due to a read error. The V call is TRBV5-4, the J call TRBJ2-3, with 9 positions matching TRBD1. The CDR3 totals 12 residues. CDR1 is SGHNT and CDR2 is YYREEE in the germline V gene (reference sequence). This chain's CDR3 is CASSGRDRVHLF. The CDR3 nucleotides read TGTGCCAGCAGCGGCCGGGACAGGGTCCACCTTTTT.

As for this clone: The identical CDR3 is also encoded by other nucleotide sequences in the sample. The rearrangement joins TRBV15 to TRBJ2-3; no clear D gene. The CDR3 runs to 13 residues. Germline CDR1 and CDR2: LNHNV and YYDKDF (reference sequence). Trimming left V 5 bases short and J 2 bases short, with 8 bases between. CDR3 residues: CATSGPPTDTQYF. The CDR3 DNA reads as TGTGCCACCAGCGGGCCCCCCACAGATACGCAGTATTTT.

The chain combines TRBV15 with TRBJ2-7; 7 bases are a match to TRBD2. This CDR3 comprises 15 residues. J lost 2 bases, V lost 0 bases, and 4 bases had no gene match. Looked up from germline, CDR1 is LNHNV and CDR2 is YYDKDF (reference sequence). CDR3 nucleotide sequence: TGTGCCACCAGCAGAGAGGGGGGGTCCGCCTACGAGCAGTACTTC. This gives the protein CATSREGGSAYEQYF.

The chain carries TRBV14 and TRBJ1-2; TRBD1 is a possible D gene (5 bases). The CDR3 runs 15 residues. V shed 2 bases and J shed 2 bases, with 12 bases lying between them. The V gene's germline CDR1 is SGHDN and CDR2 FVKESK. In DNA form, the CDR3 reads TGTGCCAGCAGCCAATTGGGGGGAAGAAACTATGGCTACACCTTC. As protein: CASSQLGGRNYGYTF.

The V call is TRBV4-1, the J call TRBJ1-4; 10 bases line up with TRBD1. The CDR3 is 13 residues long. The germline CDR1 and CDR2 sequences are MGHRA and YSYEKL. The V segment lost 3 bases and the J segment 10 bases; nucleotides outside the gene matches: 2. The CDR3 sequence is CASSHGQGGKLFF. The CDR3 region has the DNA TGCGCCAGCAGCCATGGACAGGGGGGAAAACTGTTTTTT.

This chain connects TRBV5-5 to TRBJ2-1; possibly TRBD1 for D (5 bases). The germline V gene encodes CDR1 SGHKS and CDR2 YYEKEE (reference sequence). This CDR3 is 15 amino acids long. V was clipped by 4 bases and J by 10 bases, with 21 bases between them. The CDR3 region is CASSGVGARVHEQFF. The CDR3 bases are TGTGCCAGCAGCGGGGTAGGTGCCAGGGTACACGAGCAGTTCTTC. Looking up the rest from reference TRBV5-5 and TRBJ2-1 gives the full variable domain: DAGVTQSPTHLIKTRGQQVTLRCSPISGHKSVSWYQQVLGQGPQFIFQYYEKEERGRGNFPDRFSARQFPNYSSELNVNALLLGDSALYLCASSGVGARVHEQFFGPGTRLTVL.

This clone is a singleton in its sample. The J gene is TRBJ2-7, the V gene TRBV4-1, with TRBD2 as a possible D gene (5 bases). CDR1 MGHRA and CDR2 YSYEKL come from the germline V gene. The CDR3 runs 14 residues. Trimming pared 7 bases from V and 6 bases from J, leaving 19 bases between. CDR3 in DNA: TGCGCCAGCATCCGCGGGCGGGTATGGTGCGAGCAGTACTTC. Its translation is CASIRGRVWCEQYF.

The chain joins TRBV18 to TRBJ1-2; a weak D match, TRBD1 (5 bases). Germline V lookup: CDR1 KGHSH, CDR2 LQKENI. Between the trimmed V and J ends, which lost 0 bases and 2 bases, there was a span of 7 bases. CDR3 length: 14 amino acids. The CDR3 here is CASSPPTENYGYTF. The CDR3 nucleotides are TGTGCCAGCTCACCACCGACAGAGAACTATGGCTACACCTTC.

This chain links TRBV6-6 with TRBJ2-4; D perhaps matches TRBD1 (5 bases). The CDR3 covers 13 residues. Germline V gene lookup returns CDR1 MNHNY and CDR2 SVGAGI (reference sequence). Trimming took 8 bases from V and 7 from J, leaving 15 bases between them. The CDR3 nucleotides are TGTGCCAGCGGACAATCGGTTGATAACATTCAGTACTTC. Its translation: CASGQSVDNIQYF.

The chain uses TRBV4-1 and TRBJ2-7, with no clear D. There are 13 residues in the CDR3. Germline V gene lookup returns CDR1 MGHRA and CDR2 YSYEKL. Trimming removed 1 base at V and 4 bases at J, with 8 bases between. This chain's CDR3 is CASSQVEAYEQYF. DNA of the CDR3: TGCGCCAGCAGCCAAGTAGAAGCGTACGAGCAGTACTTC.